This T cell receptor beta chain was captured by sequencing in a study of blood T cell repertoires in COVID-19. This table comes from immunoSEQ multiplex PCR, and its TCRdb copy is limited to in-frame clones, with some not included. The sample contains about 430,000 clones, 80% to 90% of which appear only once. The CDR3 runs to 15 residues. The V gene lost 3 bases and the J gene lost 3 bases, with 14 bases spanning the gap. Germline V gives CDR1 MDHEN, CDR2 SYDVKM. This chain connects TRBV28 to TRBJ1-2, with D maybe TRBD1 (5 bases). Sequenced sample: PBMCs or T cells enriched from blood (not recorded which). The source of this sequence is a man aged 25-40 years who had recovered from COVID-19. In nucleotides, the CDR3 is TGTGCCAGCAGTTTTACCTCGGGGGGAGACTATGGCTACACCTTC. It codes for CASSFTSGGDYGYTF.